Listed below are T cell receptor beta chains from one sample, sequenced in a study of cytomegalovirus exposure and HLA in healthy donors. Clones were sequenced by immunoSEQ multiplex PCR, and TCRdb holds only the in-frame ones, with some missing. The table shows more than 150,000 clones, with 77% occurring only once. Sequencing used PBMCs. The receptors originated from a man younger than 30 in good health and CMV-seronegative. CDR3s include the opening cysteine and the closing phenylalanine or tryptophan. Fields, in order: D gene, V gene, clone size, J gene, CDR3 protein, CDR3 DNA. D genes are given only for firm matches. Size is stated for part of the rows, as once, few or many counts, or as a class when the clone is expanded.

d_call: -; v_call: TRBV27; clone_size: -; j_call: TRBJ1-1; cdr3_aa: CASSLTGIGTEAFF; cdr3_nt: TGTGCCAGCAGTCTGACAGGAATTGGCACTGAAGCTTTCTTT
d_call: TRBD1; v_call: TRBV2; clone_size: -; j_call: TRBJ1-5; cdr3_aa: CASSRQGSNQPQHF; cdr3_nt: TGTGCCAGCAGTAGACAGGGTAGCAATCAGCCCCAGCATTTT
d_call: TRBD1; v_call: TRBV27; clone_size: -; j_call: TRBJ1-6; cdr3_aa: CASRTTGGFYNSPLHF; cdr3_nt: TGTGCCAGCAGAACGACAGGGGGCTTCTATAATTCACCCCTCCACTTT
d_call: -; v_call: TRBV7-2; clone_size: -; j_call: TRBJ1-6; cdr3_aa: CASSQGRAGNSPLHF; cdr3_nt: TGTGCCAGCAGCCAAGGGCGCGCGGGTAATTCACCCCTCCACTTT
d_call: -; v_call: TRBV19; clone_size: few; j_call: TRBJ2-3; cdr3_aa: CASGVSGTDTQYF; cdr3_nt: TGTGCCAGTGGGGTTAGCGGCACAGATACGCAGTATTTT
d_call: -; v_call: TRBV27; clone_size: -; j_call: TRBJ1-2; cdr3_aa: CASSLTGLTGGYTF; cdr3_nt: TGTGCCAGCAGTCTCACAGGGCTCACGGGGGGCTACACCTTC
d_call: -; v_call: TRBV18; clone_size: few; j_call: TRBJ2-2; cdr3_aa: CASSFQIVQGTGELFF; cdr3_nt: TGTGCCAGCTCGTTCCAAATTGTGCAGGGCACCGGGGAGCTGTTTTTT
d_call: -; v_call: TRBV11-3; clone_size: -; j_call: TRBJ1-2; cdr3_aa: CASSLVRGTGYTF; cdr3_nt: TGTGCCAGCAGCTTGGTCCGGGGGACTGGCTACACCTTC
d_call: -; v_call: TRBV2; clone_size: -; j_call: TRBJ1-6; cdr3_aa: CASSERAGYSYNSPLHF; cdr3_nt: TGTGCCAGCAGTGAGAGGGCGGGATACTCCTATAATTCACCCCTCCACTTT
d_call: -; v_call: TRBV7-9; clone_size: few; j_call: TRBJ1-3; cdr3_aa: CASSNRRGRGGNTIYF; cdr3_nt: TGTGCCAGCAGCAACCGGAGGGGACGGGGAGGAAACACCATATATTTT
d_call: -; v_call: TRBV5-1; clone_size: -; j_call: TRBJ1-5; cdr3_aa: CASSLSGNQPQHF; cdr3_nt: TGCGCCAGCAGTCTATCGGGAAATCAGCCCCAGCATTTT
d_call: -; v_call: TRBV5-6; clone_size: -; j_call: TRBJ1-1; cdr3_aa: CASSLDRDTEAFF; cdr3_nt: TGTGCCAGCAGCTTGGACAGGGACACTGAAGCTTTCTTT
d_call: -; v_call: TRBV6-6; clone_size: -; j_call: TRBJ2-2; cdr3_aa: CASNGGRLTGELFF; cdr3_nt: TGTGCCAGCAACGGGGGGCGCCTCACCGGGGAGCTGTTTTTT
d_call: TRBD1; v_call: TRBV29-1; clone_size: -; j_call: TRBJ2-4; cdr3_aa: CSAYPGQNKNIQYF; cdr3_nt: TGCAGCGCCTACCCGGGACAGAACAAAAACATTCAGTACTTC
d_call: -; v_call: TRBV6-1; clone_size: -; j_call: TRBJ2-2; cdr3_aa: CASRLRESGELFF; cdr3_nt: TGTGCCAGCAGGCTTAGGGAGTCCGGGGAGCTGTTTTTT
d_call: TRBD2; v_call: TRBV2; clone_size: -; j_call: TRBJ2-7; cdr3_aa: CASSRLARSYEQYF; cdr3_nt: TGTGCCAGCAGTAGACTAGCGCGTTCCTACGAGCAGTACTTC
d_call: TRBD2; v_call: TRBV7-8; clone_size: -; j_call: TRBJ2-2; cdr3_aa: CASSQEGGRTGELFF; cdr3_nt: TGTGCCAGCAGCCAAGAGGGAGGGCGTACCGGGGAGCTGTTTTTT
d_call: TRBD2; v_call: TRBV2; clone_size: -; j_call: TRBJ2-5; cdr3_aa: CASSARRGGGETQYF; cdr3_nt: TGTGCCAGCAGTGCGAGACGGGGGGGCGGAGAGACCCAGTACTTC
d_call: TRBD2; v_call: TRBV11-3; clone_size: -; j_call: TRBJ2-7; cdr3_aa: CASSFREGVYEQYF; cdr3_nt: TGTGCCAGCAGCTTCCGGGAGGGCGTCTACGAGCAGTACTTC
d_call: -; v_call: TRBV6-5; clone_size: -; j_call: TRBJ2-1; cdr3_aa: CASSPTGSGRQQFF; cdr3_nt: TGTGCCAGCAGTCCCACCGGGTCGGGGAGACAGCAGTTCTTC
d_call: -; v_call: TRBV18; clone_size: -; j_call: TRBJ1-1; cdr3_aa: CASSRTANTEAFF; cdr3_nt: TGTGCCAGCTCTCGGACAGCGAACACTGAAGCTTTCTTT
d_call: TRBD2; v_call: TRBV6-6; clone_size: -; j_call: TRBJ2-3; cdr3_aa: CASSYGPAGEPDTQYF; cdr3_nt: TGTGCCAGCAGTTACGGTCCAGCGGGAGAGCCAGATACGCAGTATTTT
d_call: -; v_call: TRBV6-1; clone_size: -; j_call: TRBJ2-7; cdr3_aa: CASSEPAGLSYEQYF; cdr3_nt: TGTGCCAGCAGTGAACCGGCAGGGCTTTCCTACGAGCAGTACTTC
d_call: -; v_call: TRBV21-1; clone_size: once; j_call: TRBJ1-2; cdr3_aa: CASSKSGTGPGYTF; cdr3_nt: TGTGCCAGCAGCAAAAGTGGGACAGGGCCGGGCTACACCTTC
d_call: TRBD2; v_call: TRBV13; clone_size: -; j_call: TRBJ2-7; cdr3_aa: CASSILAGSEQYF; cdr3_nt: TGTGCCAGCAGCATACTAGCGGGAAGCGAGCAGTACTTC
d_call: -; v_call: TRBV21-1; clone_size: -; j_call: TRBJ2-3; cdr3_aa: CASSKGRGSSSTDTQYF; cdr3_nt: TGTGCCAGCAGCAAAGGTCGAGGTTCATCTAGCACAGATACGCAGTATTTT
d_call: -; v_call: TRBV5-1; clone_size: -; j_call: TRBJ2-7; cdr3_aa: CASSLVPGFGSVTYEQYF; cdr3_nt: TGCGCCAGCAGCTTGGTCCCGGGGTTCGGGTCAGTCACCTACGAGCAGTACTTC
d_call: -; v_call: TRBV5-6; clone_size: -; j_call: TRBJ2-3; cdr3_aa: CASSAGPENTQYF; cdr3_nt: TGTGCCAGCAGCGCGGGGCCCGAAAATACGCAGTATTTT
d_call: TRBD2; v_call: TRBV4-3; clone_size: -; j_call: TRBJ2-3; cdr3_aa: CASSRGSGGAPDTQYF; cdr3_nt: TGCGCCAGCAGCCGTGGTAGCGGGGGGGCCCCAGATACGCAGTATTTT
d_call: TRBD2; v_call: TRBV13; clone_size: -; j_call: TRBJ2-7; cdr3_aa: CASSPGLAVHEQYF; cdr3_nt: TGTGCCAGCAGCCCCGGACTAGCAGTCCACGAGCAGTACTTC
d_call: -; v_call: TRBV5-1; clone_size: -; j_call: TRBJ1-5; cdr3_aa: CASSYPRTVRINQPQHF; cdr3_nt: TGCGCCAGCAGCTACCCAAGGACAGTCCGTATCAATCAGCCCCAGCATTTT
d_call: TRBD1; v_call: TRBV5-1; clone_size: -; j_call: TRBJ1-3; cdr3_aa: CASSKLGQGPTGNTIYF; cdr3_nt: TGCGCCAGCAGCAAGCTAGGACAGGGTCCTACTGGAAACACCATATATTTT
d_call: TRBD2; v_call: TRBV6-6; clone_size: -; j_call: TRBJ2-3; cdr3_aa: CASRIAGGGDTQYF; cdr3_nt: TGTGCCAGCAGGATAGCGGGGGGAGGAGATACGCAGTATTTT
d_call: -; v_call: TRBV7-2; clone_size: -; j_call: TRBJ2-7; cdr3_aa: CASSLAASAYEQYF; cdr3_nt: TGTGCCAGCAGCTTAGCGGCTAGCGCCTACGAGCAGTACTTC
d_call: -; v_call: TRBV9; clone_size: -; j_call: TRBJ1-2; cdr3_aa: CASSPSVGDGYTF; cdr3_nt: TGTGCCAGCAGCCCGTCGGTGGGAGATGGCTACACCTTC
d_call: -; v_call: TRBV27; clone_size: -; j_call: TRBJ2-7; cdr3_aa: CASRTDRARGDYEQYF; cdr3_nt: TGTGCCAGCAGGACCGACCGGGCCAGGGGTGACTACGAGCAGTACTTC
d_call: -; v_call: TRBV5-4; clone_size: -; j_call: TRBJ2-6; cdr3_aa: CASSQEAGSGANVLTF; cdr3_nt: TGCGCCAGCAGCCAAGAAGCGGGCTCTGGGGCCAACGTCCTGACTTTC
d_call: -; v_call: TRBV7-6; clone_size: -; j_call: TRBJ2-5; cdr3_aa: CASSLFEETQYF; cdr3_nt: TGTGCCAGCAGCTTATTTGAGGAGACCCAGTACTTC
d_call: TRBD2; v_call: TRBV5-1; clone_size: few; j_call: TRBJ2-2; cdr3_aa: CASSLAGGGSTGELFF; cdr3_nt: TGCGCCAGCAGCTTGGCCGGGGGGGGCTCCACCGGGGAGCTGTTTTTT
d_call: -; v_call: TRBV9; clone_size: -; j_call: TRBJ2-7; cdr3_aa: CASSPRTDYEQYF; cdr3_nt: TGTGCCAGCAGCCCCCGGACAGACTACGAGCAGTACTTC
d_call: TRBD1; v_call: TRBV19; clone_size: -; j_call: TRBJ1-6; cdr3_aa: CASSMGRTGTVTSPLHF; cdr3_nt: TGTGCCAGTAGTATGGGACGGACAGGGACCGTTACTTCACCCCTCCACTTT
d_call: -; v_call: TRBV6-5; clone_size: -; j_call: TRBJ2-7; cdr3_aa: CASSYLDPGEQYF; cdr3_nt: TGTGCCAGCAGTTACCTCGACCCGGGGGAGCAGTACTTC
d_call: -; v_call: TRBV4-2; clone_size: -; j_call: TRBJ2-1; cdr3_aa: CASSQGQGSYNEQFF; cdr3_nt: TGTGCCAGCAGCCAAGGGCAGGGATCCTACAATGAGCAGTTCTTC
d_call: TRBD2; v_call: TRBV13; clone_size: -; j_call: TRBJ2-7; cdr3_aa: CASSRTSGSYEQYF; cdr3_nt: TGTGCCAGCAGCCGGACTAGCGGCTCCTACGAGCAGTACTTC
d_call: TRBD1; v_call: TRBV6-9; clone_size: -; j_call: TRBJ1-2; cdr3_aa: CASSYPTPPGGLPNGYTF; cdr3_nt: TGTGCCAGCAGTTATCCCACCCCTCCAGGGGGTCTTCCGAATGGCTACACCTTC
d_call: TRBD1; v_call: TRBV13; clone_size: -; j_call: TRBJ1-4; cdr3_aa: CASSLEGQGNEKLFF; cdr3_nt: TGTGCCAGCAGCTTAGAGGGACAGGGAAATGAAAAACTGTTTTTT
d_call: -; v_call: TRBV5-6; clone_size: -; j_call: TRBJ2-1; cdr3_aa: CASSLELANEQFF; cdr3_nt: TGTGCCAGCAGCCTGGAACTAGCAAATGAGCAGTTCTTC
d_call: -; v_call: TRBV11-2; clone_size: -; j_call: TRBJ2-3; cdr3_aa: CASSLGATRTTDTQYF; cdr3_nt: TGTGCCAGCAGCTTAGGGGCTACCAGAACCACAGATACGCAGTATTTT
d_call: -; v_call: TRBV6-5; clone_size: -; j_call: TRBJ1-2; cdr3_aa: CASSPSSAVIYGYTF; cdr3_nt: TGTGCCAGCAGTCCCTCGTCCGCGGTGATCTATGGCTACACCTTC
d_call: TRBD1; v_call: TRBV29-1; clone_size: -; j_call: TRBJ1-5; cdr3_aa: CSVQGLAGGSNQPQHF; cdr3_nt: TGCAGCGTACAGGGGCTTGCAGGCGGTAGCAATCAGCCCCAGCATTTT
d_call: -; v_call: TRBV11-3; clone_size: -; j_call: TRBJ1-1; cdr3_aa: CASSPAGNTEAFF; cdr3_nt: TGTGCCAGCAGCCCCGCGGGGAACACTGAAGCTTTCTTT
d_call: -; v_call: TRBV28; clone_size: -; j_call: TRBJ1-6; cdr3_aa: CASSLLAGDNSPLHF; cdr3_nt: TGTGCCAGCAGTTTATTGGCAGGGGATAATTCACCCCTCCACTTT
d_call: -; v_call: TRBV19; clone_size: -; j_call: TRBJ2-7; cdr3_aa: CASSPTAGSYEQYF; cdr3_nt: TGTGCCAGTAGTCCCACGGCGGGTTCCTACGAGCAGTACTTC
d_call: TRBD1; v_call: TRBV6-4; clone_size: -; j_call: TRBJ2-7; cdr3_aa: CASTIDRGQHEQYF; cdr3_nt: TGTGCCAGCACCATCGACAGGGGGCAACACGAGCAGTACTTC
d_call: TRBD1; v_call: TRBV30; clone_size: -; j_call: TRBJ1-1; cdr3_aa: CAWSDDATGRDTEAFF; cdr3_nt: TGTGCCTGGAGTGATGACGCGACAGGGCGGGACACTGAAGCTTTCTTT
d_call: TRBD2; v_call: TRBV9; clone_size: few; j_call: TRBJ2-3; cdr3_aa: CASSEGTRSNTDTQYF; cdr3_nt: TGTGCCAGCAGCGAAGGGACTAGATCGAACACAGATACGCAGTATTTT
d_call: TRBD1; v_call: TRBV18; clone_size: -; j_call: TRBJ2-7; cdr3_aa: CASSPPGQGSYEQYF; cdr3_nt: TGTGCCAGCTCACCTCCGGGACAGGGTTCCTACGAGCAGTACTTC
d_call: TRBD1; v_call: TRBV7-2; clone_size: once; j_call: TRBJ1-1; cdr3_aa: CASSLAFRQGGSAFF; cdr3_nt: TGTGCCAGCAGCTTAGCATTCCGACAGGGGGGTTCAGCTTTCTTT
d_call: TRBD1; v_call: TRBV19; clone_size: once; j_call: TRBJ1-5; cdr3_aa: CASSIRGQGGTQPQHF; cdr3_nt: TGTGCCAGTAGTATCCGCGGACAGGGGGGCACTCAGCCCCAGCATTTT
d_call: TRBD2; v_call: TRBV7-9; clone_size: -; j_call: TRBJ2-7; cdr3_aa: CASSSTSGSYEQYF; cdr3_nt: TGTGCCAGCAGCTCCACTAGCGGCTCCTACGAGCAGTACTTC